This TCR beta chain appears in the sequencing data of a study of OX40 agonist ivuxolimab in advanced cancers. Repertoires were generated with immunoSEQ multiplex PCR, while TCRdb's copy carries only in-frame clones and drops some. The table has 130,000 or so clones, 85% to 95% seen once. This CDR3 has 11 amino acids. V was trimmed by 5 bases and J by 8 bases, leaving 7 bases between them. Germline V CDR1 and CDR2: SGHTA, FQGNSA. Here the sequenced sample was CD4+ or CD8+ T cells sorted from blood, taken in a trial of the OX40 agonist ivuxolimab. The chain recombines TRBV7-2 with TRBJ1-5; no reliable D call. The receptor was derived from an adult with an advanced solid tumor such as melanoma, head and neck, liver or kidney cancer. In DNA form, the CDR3 reads TGTGCCAGCAGCCGGCGCGAGCCCCAGCATTTT. The encoded protein is CASSRREPQHF.